In this sample, the clone carrying this T cell receptor (beta chain) turned up a few times. What it binds is not known. These data are taken from a study of human T cells and chemical hapten exposure. The overall study: The study enrolled mostly female patients with alopecia areata, totalis or universalis. Per-sample TCR yields varied mainly from small pooled library volume differences. Study-level points and caveats: Expanded TCR sets contained significantly more large CDR3 similarity clusters than controls.

Trimming pared 6 bases from V and 1 base from J, leaving 3 bases between. CDR3 length: 12 residues. The germline V gene has CDR1 ENHRY and CDR2 SYGVKD. TCRdb re-derived calls from the RACE reads in MiXCR, one entry per CDR3 protein. The sample includes 250,000 or so distinct CDR3 sequences, over 7.5% of them seen just once. Regarding time point: pre-sensitization, week 0. The treatment here: therapeutic diphenylcyclopropenone sensitization with weekly scalp DPC. The starting material, unfractionated whole blood, was used for total RNA extraction. This receptor was obtained from a man younger than 35 with alopecia areata. Some clones in this sample may be carry-over from other donors' samples. Sequencing used whole blood, obtained in connection with sensitization to the hapten diphenylcyclopropenone (DPC). The chain uses TRBV10-3 and TRBJ2-2; D uncertain. The CDR3 sequence is CAISKNTGELFF. The CDR3 region has the DNA TGTGCCATCAGCAAGAACACCGGGGAGCTGTTTTTT.